The 18 T cell receptor beta chains in this list originate from one sample, sequenced in a study of shared clonotypes between healthy human individuals. Produced via immunoSEQ multiplex PCR; TCRdb's table is partial and in-frame only. Of 2.3 million or so clones in the sample, approximately 93% were seen once. The sequenced sample consisted of naive CD4+ T cells from PBMCs. Indicated subset: CD45RA+ positively selected. The source is a man between 18 and 35 years old in good health. Some clones in this sample may be carry-over from other donors' samples.

The chain couples TRBV5-4 to TRBJ2-4; TRBD2 is a possible D gene (6 bases). The CDR3 covers 16 residues. Germline CDR1 and CDR2: SGHNT and YYREEE (reference sequence). V was clipped by 3 bases and J by 0 bases, with 13 bases between them. This chain's CDR3 is CASSSPELAAKNIQYF. CDR3 DNA sequence: TGTGCCAGCAGCTCACCAGAACTAGCAGCCAAAAACATTCAGTACTTC.

V is TRBV28 and J is TRBJ2-2, with a weak D call TRBD2 (6 bases). This CDR3 has 14 residues. Trimming shortened V by 7 bases and J by 6 bases, and 15 bases separated the two germline ends. Germline loops: CDR1 MDHEN, CDR2 SYDVKM. CDR3 sequence: CASIRDSRAGELFF. CDR3 sequence (DNA): TGTGCCAGCATCCGGGACTCCCGGGCCGGGGAGCTGTTTTTT.

V gene TRBV27 combines with J gene TRBJ2-3, with 11 bases matching TRBD1. The V segment lost 6 bases and the J segment 5 bases; nucleotides outside the gene matches: 10. From germline, CDR1 is MNHEY and CDR2 SMNVEV (reference sequence). The CDR3 has 16 amino acids. The CDR3 region has the DNA TGTGCCAGCAGGGACAGGGGGCGATTAATAGAAGATACGCAGTATTTT. Protein product: CASRDRGRLIEDTQYF.

This clone was seen only a few times. The rearrangement uses TRBV28 and TRBJ1-5; the D gene is possibly TRBD1 (5 bases). Trimming removed 7 bases from V and 4 bases from J, with 11 bases in between. There are 13 residues in the CDR3. CDR1 and CDR2 from the germline V gene are MDHEN and SYDVKM. The chain's CDR3 is CASKYPGNQPQHF. CDR3 nucleotide sequence: TGTGCCAGCAAGTACCCAGGGAATCAGCCCCAGCATTTT. The full variable domain, completed using reference TRBV28 and TRBJ1-5, is DVKVTQSSRYLVKRTGEKVFLECVQDMDHENMFWYRQDPGLGLRLIYFSYDVKMKEKGDIPEGYSVSREKKERFSLILESASTNQTSMYLCASKYPGNQPQHFGDGTRLSIL.

The CDR3 DNA follows: TGTGCCAGCAGGATCCTCCGGACAGGTAACGATGAGCAGTTCTTC. Its protein is CASRILRTGNDEQFF. The genes are TRBV6-1 and TRBJ2-1; 7 nucleotides agree with TRBD1. The CDR3 has 15 amino acids. V shed 6 bases and J 8 bases; nucleotides not matched to a gene: 13. Germline CDR1 MNHNS, CDR2 SASEGT.

The gene calls are TRBV4-2 and TRBJ1-1; D gene unclear. The CDR3 is 14 amino acids. The V end lost 3 bases, the J end lost 3 bases, and 11 bases lay between the germline ends. CDR1 is LGHNA, CDR2 YNFKEQ, per germline. The DNA of the CDR3 is TGTGCCAGCAGCCAGCATACTCTGGACACTGAAGCTTTCTTT. It yields the protein CASSQHTLDTEAFF.

The chain uses TRBV2 and TRBJ2-3, with 11 bases aligning to TRBD2. There are 16 residues in the CDR3. Germline CDR1 SNHLY, CDR2 FYNNEI. The V gene end was trimmed by 8 bases and the J gene end by 0 bases; junction bases not matched to a gene: 7. The CDR3 nucleotides read TGTGCCAGCGGAACCGGGACTAGCGGAAGCACAGATACGCAGTATTTT. Encoded protein: CASGTGTSGSTDTQYF.

This chain connects TRBV18 to TRBJ2-7, with D unresolved. V was cut by 0 bases and J by 5 bases, with 20 bases left in between. The germline CDR1 and CDR2 sequences are KGHSH and LQKENI. There are 17 residues in the CDR3. The CDR3 spells CASSPPNLAASGDEQYF. The CDR3 DNA sequence: TGTGCCAGCTCACCACCTAATCTGGCCGCATCTGGTGACGAGCAGTACTTC.

Here the CDR3 DNA reads TGTGCCAGCAGCCTCAGACTCCCCAGCTCCTACAATGAGCAGTTCTTC. Protein sequence: CASSLRLPSSYNEQFF. The chain combines TRBV14 with TRBJ2-1; D is undetermined. Looked up from germline, CDR1 is SGHDN and CDR2 is FVKESK. The CDR3 loop spans 16 amino acids. V gave up 4 bases and J gave up 0 bases, with 13 bases separating them.

This chain joins TRBV7-8 and TRBJ2-3, with 16 bases fitting TRBD2. With V trimmed by 6 bases and J by 5 bases, 8 bases remained unmatched. Germline loops: CDR1 SGHVS, CDR2 FQNEAQ. The CDR3 totals 17 residues. CDR3 nucleotide sequence: TGTGCCAGCAGTCCTCCGGGACTAGCGGGAGGGGGAGATACGCAGTATTTT. Translating it yields CASSPPGLAGGGDTQYF.

CDR3 in DNA: TGTGCCAGCAGCTTGACAGCAACAGATACGCAGTATTTT. This gives the protein CASSLTATDTQYF. This chain links TRBV5-4 with TRBJ2-3; no clear D. CDR3 length: 13 residues. Trimming took off 1 base at V and 3 bases at J, with 6 bases between the two ends. Germline CDR1 and CDR2: SGHNT and YYREEE (reference sequence).

This clone has a single count. The J gene is TRBJ2-3, the V gene TRBV14; tentatively, D is TRBD2 (5 bases). The CDR3 runs to 15 residues. The germline CDR1 and CDR2 sequences are SGHDN and FVKESK. V shed 1 base and J shed 2 bases, with 10 bases lying between them. The CDR3 DNA follows: TGTGCCAGCAGCCAAGTAGGAGGTTTCACAGATACGCAGTATTTT. Its protein is CASSQVGGFTDTQYF.

The chain is built from TRBV28 and TRBJ2-6; the D is unclear. The length of the CDR3 is 16 residues. CDR1 MDHEN and CDR2 SYDVKM come from the germline V gene. The germline V and J ends were trimmed by 5 bases and 7 bases, with 18 bases remaining between them. DNA of the CDR3: TGTGCCAGCAGTCTGACACGGCCTTCCTTAGCCAACGTCCTGACTTTC. It codes for CASSLTRPSLANVLTF.

This clone showed up just a few times. CDR3 sequence: CASSLRSGNTEAFF. The CDR3 DNA reads TGTGCCAGCAGCTTGAGGTCAGGGAACACTGAAGCTTTCTTT. The chain recombines TRBV5-6 with TRBJ1-1, with D unresolved. CDR1 is SGHDT, CDR2 YYEEEE, per germline. The CDR3 extends over 14 amino acids. The germline V and J ends were trimmed by 1 base and 1 base, with 8 bases remaining between them.

The chain recombines TRBV4-3 with TRBJ2-1; 8 nucleotides line up with TRBD1. Germline CDR1 reads LGHNA; CDR2 reads YSLEER. The V gene end was trimmed by 3 bases and the J gene end by 2 bases; junction bases not matched to a gene: 6. The CDR3 loop spans 16 amino acids. CDR3 loop: CASSQRQGLTYNEQFF. In DNA, the CDR3 is TGCGCCAGCAGCCAGAGACAGGGGCTGACCTACAATGAGCAGTTCTTC.

The V and J genes are TRBV30 and TRBJ2-7; D remains ambiguous. V dropped 2 bases and J dropped 2 bases, with 7 bases sitting between them. CDR1 and CDR2 from the germline V gene are GTSNPN and SVGIG (reference sequence). The CDR3 runs 12 residues. CDR3 sequence reads: CAWSPTTYEQYF. DNA for the CDR3: TGTGCCTGGAGTCCGACAACCTACGAGCAGTACTTC.

This chain joins TRBV5-1 and TRBJ2-5, with a possible D match to TRBD2 (6 bases). This CDR3 has 16 residues. Germline assignment: CDR1 SGHRS and CDR2 YFSETQ. V lost 1 base to trimming and J lost 5 bases, with 18 bases between them. The CDR3 is CASSLWTRTTSETQYF. The CDR3 DNA is TGCGCCAGCAGCTTGTGGACAAGGACTACTTCGGAGACCCAGTACTTC.

This chain joins TRBV27 and TRBJ1-6; 8 bases line up with TRBD1. Germline lookup yields CDR1 MNHEY and CDR2 SMNVEV (reference sequence). CDR3 length: 15 residues. V shed 3 bases, J shed 6 bases, and the junction held 4 bases outside the gene matches. The CDR3 protein is CASSLQGAGNSPLHF. DNA of the CDR3: TGTGCCAGCAGTTTGCAGGGGGCTGGTAATTCACCCCTCCACTTT.